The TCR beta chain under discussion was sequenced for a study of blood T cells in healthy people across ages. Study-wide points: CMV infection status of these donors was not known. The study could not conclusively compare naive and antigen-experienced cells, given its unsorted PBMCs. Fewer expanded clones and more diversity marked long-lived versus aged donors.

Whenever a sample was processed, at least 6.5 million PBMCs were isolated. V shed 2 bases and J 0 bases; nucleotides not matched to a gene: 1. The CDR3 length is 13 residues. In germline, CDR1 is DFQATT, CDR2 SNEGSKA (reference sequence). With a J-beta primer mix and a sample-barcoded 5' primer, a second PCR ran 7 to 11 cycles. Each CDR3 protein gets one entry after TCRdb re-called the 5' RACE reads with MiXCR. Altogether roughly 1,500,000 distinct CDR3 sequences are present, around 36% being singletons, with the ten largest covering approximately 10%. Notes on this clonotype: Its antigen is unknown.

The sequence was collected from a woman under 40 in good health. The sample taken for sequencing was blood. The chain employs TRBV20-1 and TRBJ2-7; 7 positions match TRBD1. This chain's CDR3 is CSARRQGSYEQYF. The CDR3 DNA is TGCAGTGCTAGAAGACAGGGCTCCTACGAGCAGTACTTC.